This is a list of T cell receptor beta chains from one sample in a study of blood T cell repertoires in COVID-19. Measured with immunoSEQ multiplex PCR; TCRdb has only the in-frame clones, and not every one. This table has fewer than 350,000 clones, less than 85% appearing once. Source material: PBMCs or T cells enriched from blood (not recorded which). The receptors stem from a woman in her twenties or thirties who had been exposed to COVID-19. The CDR3 runs from the conserved cysteine through the conserved F or W. D genes are given only for firm matches. Clone size, where shown, is once, few, many, or a class for clones that have expanded.

clone_size j_call v_call d_call cdr3_nt cdr3_aa
few TRBJ1-2 TRBV5-8 - TGTGCCAGCAGCTTTCGGAGTGGTGGCTACACCTTC CASSFRSGGYTF
- TRBJ1-2 TRBV30 - TGTGCCTGGAGTGTATTAACAGGGTATGGCTACACCTTC CAWSVLTGYGYTF
- TRBJ1-4 TRBV9 TRBD1 TGTGCCAGCAGCGGGGGACAGAGTAATGAAAAACTGTTTTTT CASSGGQSNEKLFF
- TRBJ2-1 TRBV18 - TGTGCCAGCTCCCTCACGGGACTTCACTCCTACAATGAGCAGTTCTTC CASSLTGLHSYNEQFF
- TRBJ2-5 TRBV9 TRBD2 TGTGCCAGCAGCGCGGGAGGGGGACAAGAGACCCAGTACTTC CASSAGGGQETQYF
- TRBJ2-3 TRBV11-3 TRBD2 TGTGCCAGCAGCTTAGGGTCGAGCGGGAGGCGCACAGATACGCAGTATTTT CASSLGSSGRRTDTQYF
- TRBJ1-2 TRBV28 - TGTGCCAGCAGTTTGGAGTATGGCTACACCTTC CASSLEYGYTF
- TRBJ1-2 TRBV6-5 - TGTGCCAGCAGCTCCCCAGGACTTCGTGGCTACACCTTC CASSSPGLRGYTF
- TRBJ2-3 TRBV30 - TGTGCCTGGAGTGCAGGGTTGGCGCAGTATTTT CAWSAGLAQYF
- TRBJ1-2 TRBV6-5 TRBD1 TGTGCCAGCAGTTACTTTACAGGGGGCAGCTATGGCTACACCTTC CASSYFTGGSYGYTF
- TRBJ2-2 TRBV3-1/TRBV3-2 TRBD1 TGTGCCAGCAGCAGGACAGGGAACACCGGGGAGCTGTTTTTT CASSRTGNTGELFF
- TRBJ2-3 TRBV28 - TGTGCCAGCAGTTTCTTCGGGGAAGATACGCAGTATTTT CASSFFGEDTQYF
once TRBJ1-1 TRBV18 TRBD1 TGTGCCAGCTCACGACTTGTCCCGGGACAGGGGGAACGGACTGAAGCTTTCTTT CASSRLVPGQGERTEAFF
- TRBJ1-1 TRBV15 - TGTGCCACCAGCAGAGGGAAATGGGGCAGCCTAAACACTGAAGCTTTCTTT CATSRGKWGSLNTEAFF
- TRBJ1-6 TRBV9 - TGTGCCAGCAGCGTAGCAGGAGACAGGAGTTATAATTCACCCCTCCACTTT CASSVAGDRSYNSPLHF
- TRBJ1-4 TRBV27 - TGTGCCAGCACCCCTTGGGTAGGACAAACTAATGAAAAACTGTTTTTT CASTPWVGQTNEKLFF
- TRBJ2-3 TRBV4-1 TRBD1 TGCGCCAGCAGCCCGGGACAGGGAGACACAGATACGCAGTATTTT CASSPGQGDTDTQYF
- TRBJ1-1 TRBV30 TRBD1 TGTGCCTGGAGTGGACAGGGATACACTGAAGCTTTCTTT CAWSGQGYTEAFF
- TRBJ2-5 TRBV7-9 TRBD1 TGTGCCAGCAGCGAATTTGGGTCGATCGTACAGGGGCAAGAGACCCAGTACTTC CASSEFGSIVQGQETQYF
- TRBJ2-7 TRBV27 - TGTGCCAGCAGTTTGACAGGGACTTACGAGCAGTACTTC CASSLTGTYEQYF
- TRBJ1-5 TRBV28 - TGTGCCACCGCCCCGGGACCCATAGGAGGGCATCAGCCCCAGCATTTT CATAPGPIGGHQPQHF
- TRBJ2-1 TRBV11-2 TRBD1 TGTGCCAGCAGCTTACTACAGGGGTTCGAGCAGTTCTTC CASSLLQGFEQFF
few TRBJ2-7 TRBV4-3 TRBD1 TGCGCCAGCAGCCAAGATTGGCAGGGGGCCTCCGAGCAGTACTTC CASSQDWQGASEQYF
- TRBJ2-5 TRBV3-1/TRBV3-2 - TGTGCCAGCAGCCAAGATTCTAGGACTCGCAAAGAGACCCAGTACTTC CASSQDSRTRKETQYF
- TRBJ2-5 TRBV7-9 - TGTGCCAGCAGCCCCCAGGCGGAGACCCAGTACTTC CASSPQAETQYF
- TRBJ1-1 TRBV4-2 TRBD1 TGTGCCAGCAGTCAAGGGACAGATAGATTGAACACTGAAGCTTTCTTT CASSQGTDRLNTEAFF
once TRBJ1-6 TRBV4-3 TRBD1 TGCGCCAGCAGCCAAGAAGGGGGCGCTAATTCACCCCTCCACTTT CASSQEGGANSPLHF
- TRBJ1-5 TRBV3-1/TRBV3-2 - TGTGCCAGCAGCCAAGGCGGAGCTGATCAGCCCCAGCATTTT CASSQGGADQPQHF
- TRBJ2-7 TRBV28 TRBD1 TGTGCCAGCAGTTCGGGACAGGGCAGAGAAGAGCAGTACTTC CASSSGQGREEQYF
- TRBJ2-7 TRBV5-1 TRBD1 TGCGCCAGCAGCCGCCTGACAGGGAGCTCCTACGAGCAGTACTTC CASSRLTGSSYEQYF
- TRBJ2-2 TRBV19 TRBD1 TGTGCCAGTAGTAGACGACAGGGCGGTGGCGGGGAGCTGTTTTTT CASSRRQGGGGELFF
- TRBJ2-7 TRBV3-1/TRBV3-2 TRBD2 TGTGCCAGCAGCTCGCGACTAGCGGAACTCTACGAGCAGTACTTC CASSSRLAELYEQYF
- TRBJ2-1 TRBV5-1 TRBD2 TGCGCCAGCAGCTTTGCGGGAGGGCCCTACAATGAGCAGTTCTTC CASSFAGGPYNEQFF
once TRBJ2-5 TRBV6-5 - TGTGCCAGCAGCCACAGAGGGGGTAGTTGGGAGACCCAGTACTTC CASSHRGGSWETQYF
- TRBJ2-3 TRBV9 - TGTGCCAGCTTTAAGTGGGCGTTTGCTAGCACAGATACGCAGTATTTT CASFKWAFASTDTQYF
- TRBJ2-7 TRBV27 TRBD1 TGTGCCAGCAGTATACGACAGGGCTACGAGCAGTACTTC CASSIRQGYEQYF
- TRBJ1-5 TRBV19 - TGTGCCACCTCAAGGGGGAGCAATCAGCCCCAGCATTTT CATSRGSNQPQHF
- TRBJ1-2 TRBV4-1 - TGCGCCAGCAGCCAATCGTCCTCCGGGATTGGAGGCTACACCTTC CASSQSSSGIGGYTF
- TRBJ2-5 TRBV7-9 TRBD2 TGTGCCAGCAGCCTCACTAGCGGGGGTGCGTGGCCCCAAGAGACCCAGTACTTC CASSLTSGGAWPQETQYF
- TRBJ2-7 TRBV10-3 TRBD1 TGTGCCATAGCGCAGGGGGCAGGAGACTACGAGCAGTACTTC CAIAQGAGDYEQYF
- TRBJ1-1 TRBV13 TRBD1 TGTGCCAGCAGCTCCTATACAGGGGGCAACACTGAAGCTTTCTTT CASSSYTGGNTEAFF
few TRBJ1-1 TRBV5-4 TRBD1 TGTGCCAGCAGCCCAGGGGGCGCAGGTCGGGAAACTGAAGCTTTCTTT CASSPGGAGRETEAFF
- TRBJ2-2 TRBV21-1 - TGTGCCAGCAGCAATACAGCAAACAGGGCGACTTATACCGGGGAGCTGTTTTTT CASSNTANRATYTGELFF
- TRBJ2-7 TRBV7-6 TRBD1 TGTGCCAGCAGCTTAGCGCCAGGGGGCGGGTACGAGCAGTACTTC CASSLAPGGGYEQYF
- TRBJ1-5 TRBV5-8 TRBD1 TGTGCCAGCAGCCTGGACAGGGGTCAGCCCCAGCATTTT CASSLDRGQPQHF
- TRBJ2-3 TRBV7-2 TRBD2 TGTGCCAGCAGCCTCACGACTAGCGGGGGGGCTGTTACGCAGTATTTT CASSLTTSGGAVTQYF
- TRBJ2-4 TRBV15 TRBD1 TGTGCCACCAGGCTACCAGGGGGCGCAGCCAAAAACATTCAGTACTTC CATRLPGGAAKNIQYF
- TRBJ2-1 TRBV19 - TGTGCCAGTACGCAACAGGGATGGCACAATGAGCAGTTCTTC CASTQQGWHNEQFF
- TRBJ2-7 TRBV9 TRBD2 TGTGCCAGCAGCGCTAGCGGGGGATCCTACGAGCAGTACTTC CASSASGGSYEQYF
- TRBJ2-6 TRBV30 - TGTGCCTGGAGTGTATCGCACAGGTTTCGCTCTGGGGCCAACGTCCTGACTTTC CAWSVSHRFRSGANVLTF
- TRBJ2-2 TRBV6-5 - TGTGCCAGCAGTTTAGAGAACACCGGGGAGCTGTTTTTT CASSLENTGELFF
- TRBJ1-5 TRBV7-9 - TGTGCCAGCAGCTCATTGTCCCAGCCCCAGCATTTT CASSSLSQPQHF
- TRBJ1-4 TRBV28 - TGTGCCAGCAGCCGTCAGGGTTACCCAACTAATGAAAAACTGTTTTTT CASSRQGYPTNEKLFF
- TRBJ2-5 TRBV6-5 TRBD2 TGTGCCAGCAGTTCCGAGTTGGGGGGGTACCAAGAGACCCAGTACTTC CASSSELGGYQETQYF
once TRBJ1-1 TRBV7-2 TRBD1 TGTGCCAGCAGCACAGGGGAGAGGGGGATGAACACTGAAGCTTTCTTT CASSTGERGMNTEAFF
- TRBJ1-1 TRBV5-1 - TGCGCCAGCAGCTTTCAGGACACGAACACTGAAGCTTTCTTT CASSFQDTNTEAFF
- TRBJ2-2 TRBV6-5 TRBD2 TGTGCCAGCAGTTACTCCCTAGCGGGAGCGGGGGAGCTGTTTTTT CASSYSLAGAGELFF
- TRBJ2-7 TRBV6-5 - TGTGCCAGCAGAACGACAGGTGCGGCCCCGAACGAGCAGTACTTC CASRTTGAAPNEQYF
- TRBJ1-2 TRBV7-9 - TGTGCCAGCAGCTTCAGGGATTCCATATATGGCTACACCTTC CASSFRDSIYGYTF